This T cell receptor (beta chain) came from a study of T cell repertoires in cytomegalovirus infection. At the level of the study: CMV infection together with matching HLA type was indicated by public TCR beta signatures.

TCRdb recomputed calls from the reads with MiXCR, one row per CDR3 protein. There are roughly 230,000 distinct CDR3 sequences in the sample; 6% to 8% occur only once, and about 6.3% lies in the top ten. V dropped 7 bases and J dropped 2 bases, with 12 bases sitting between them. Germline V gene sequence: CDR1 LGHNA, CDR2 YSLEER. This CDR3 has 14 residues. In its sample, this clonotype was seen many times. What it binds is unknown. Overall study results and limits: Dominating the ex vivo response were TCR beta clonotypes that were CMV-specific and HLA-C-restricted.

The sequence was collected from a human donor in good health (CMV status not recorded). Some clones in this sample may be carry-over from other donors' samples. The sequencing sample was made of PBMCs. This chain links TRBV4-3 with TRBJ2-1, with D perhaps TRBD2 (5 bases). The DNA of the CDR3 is TGCGCCAGCACCCCTACACTAGCCTACAATGAGCAGTTCTTC. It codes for CASTPTLAYNEQFF.